This T cell receptor (delta chain) derives from a study of human gamma delta and Vdelta1 T cells. Germline lookup yields CDR1 GEAIGNYY and CDR2 EKD. Trimming removed 0 bases from V and 0 bases from J, with 37 bases in between. The CDR3 is made up of 24 amino acids. TCRdb re-analyzed the PCR reads via CATT. The profile covers 550 to 650 delta-chain clones, with 19% appearing a single time and 75% to 90% taken by the ten largest. The specimen was Vdelta1 gamma-delta T cells from blood. This chain connects TRDV2 to TRDJ1; possibly TRDD3 for D (5 bases). The sequence was collected from a human donor in good health. CDR3: CACDTVGSSGRDVGRKKNTDKLIF. For the CDR3, the DNA is TGTGCCTGTGACACCGTAGGCTCAAGCGGGCGGGATGTAGGACGAAAAAAAAACACCGATAAACTCATCTTT.